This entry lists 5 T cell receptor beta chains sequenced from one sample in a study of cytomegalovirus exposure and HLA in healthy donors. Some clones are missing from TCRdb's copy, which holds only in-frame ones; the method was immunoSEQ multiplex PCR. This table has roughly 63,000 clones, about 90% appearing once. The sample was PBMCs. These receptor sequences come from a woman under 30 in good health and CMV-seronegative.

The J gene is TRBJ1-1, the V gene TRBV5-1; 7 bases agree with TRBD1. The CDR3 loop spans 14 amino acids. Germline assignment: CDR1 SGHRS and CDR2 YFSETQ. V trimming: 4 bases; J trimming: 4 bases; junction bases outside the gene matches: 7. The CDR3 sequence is CASSTDRAATEAFF. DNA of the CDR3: TGCGCCAGCAGCACCGACAGGGCGGCCACTGAAGCTTTCTTT.

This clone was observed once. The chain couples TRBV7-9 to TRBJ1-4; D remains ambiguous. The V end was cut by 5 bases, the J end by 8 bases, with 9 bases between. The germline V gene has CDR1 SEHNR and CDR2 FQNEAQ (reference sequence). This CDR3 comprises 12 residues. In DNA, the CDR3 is TGTGCCAGCAGCCCGGGAGTCGAAAAACTGTTTTTT. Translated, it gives CASSPGVEKLFF.

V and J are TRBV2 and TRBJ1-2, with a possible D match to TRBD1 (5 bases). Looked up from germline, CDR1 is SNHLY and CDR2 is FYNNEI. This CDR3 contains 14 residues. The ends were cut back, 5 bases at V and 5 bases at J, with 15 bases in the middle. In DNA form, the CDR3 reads TGTGCCAGCAGTCAACAGATGCGGGGGTATGGCTACACCTTC. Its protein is CASSQQMRGYGYTF.

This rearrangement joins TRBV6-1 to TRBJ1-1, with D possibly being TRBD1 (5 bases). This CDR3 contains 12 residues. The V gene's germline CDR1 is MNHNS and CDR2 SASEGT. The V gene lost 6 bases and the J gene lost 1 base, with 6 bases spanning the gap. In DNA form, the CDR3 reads TGTGCCAGCAGGCAGGGGAACACTGAAGCTTTCTTT. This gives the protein CASRQGNTEAFF.

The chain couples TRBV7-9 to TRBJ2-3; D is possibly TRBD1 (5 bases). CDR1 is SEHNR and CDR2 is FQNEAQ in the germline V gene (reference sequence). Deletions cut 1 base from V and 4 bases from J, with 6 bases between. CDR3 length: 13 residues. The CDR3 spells CASSLGGPDTQYF. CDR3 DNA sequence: TGTGCCAGCAGCTTAGGGGGCCCAGATACGCAGTATTTT.